There are many counts of the clone carrying this T cell receptor (beta chain). What it recognizes is unknown. These data originate in a study of T-cell memory formation after mild COVID-19. Study results and caveats: Later expanders leaned toward CD4+, whereas clones contracting from day 15 to 85 were balanced CD4/CD8. Memory sampled before infection contained some responding clones, suggesting cross-reactive memory joined.

MiXCR, run by TCRdb on the 5' RACE reads, gives a single entry per CDR3 protein. The sample lists 13,000 or so distinct CDR3 sequences, around 11% occurring once. This CDR3 contains 15 residues. CDR1 SGDLS and CDR2 YYNGEE come from the germline V gene. The germline V and J ends were trimmed by 0 bases and 4 bases, with 13 bases remaining between them. The chain couples TRBV9 to TRBJ1-1; D gene uncertain. The sample was PBMCs or a T cell subset sorted from them (not recorded which). The clonotype originates from an adult woman who had mild COVID-19 (a few samples of this study predate the infection). Cell type and time point are not known. The CDR3 region is CASSVEGRVGTEAFF. The DNA for the CDR3 is TGTGCCAGCAGCGTAGAAGGGCGGGTGGGCACTGAAGCTTTCTTT. The full variable domain, with the rest looked up from reference TRBV9 and TRBJ1-1, is DSGVTQTPKHLITATGQRVTLRCSPRSGDLSVYWYQQSLDQGLQFLIQYYNGEERAKGNILERFSAQQFPDLHSELNLSSLELGDSALYFCASSVEGRVGTEAFFGQGTRLTVV.